The entry that follows covers one T cell receptor (beta chain) sequence. The antigen remains undetermined. The V gene end was trimmed by 5 bases and the J gene end by 4 bases; junction bases not matched to a gene: 8. This CDR3 contains 16 residues. Germline loops: CDR1 MNHEY, CDR2 SMNVEV (reference sequence). These data belong to a study of cytomegalovirus exposure and HLA in healthy donors. At the level of the study: There were some 400 genotyped donors. Of these, 81% fell in the genetic ancestry cluster associated with self-reported Caucasian donors. Whole-study results and caveats: Researchers left out some V segments, among them TRBV6-2 and TRBV6-3, as indistinguishable.

Amplification used 60 Vbeta primers and 13 Jbeta primers. Here immunoSEQ multiplex PCR was the method, and the copy in TCRdb shows in-frame clones only, minus some. The sample lists fewer than 250,000 clones; roughly three quarters were seen once. This TCR came from a male donor in good health and CMV-seropositive. The rearrangement uses TRBV27 and TRBJ2-3; 11 bases map to TRBD2. Sequences were obtained from PBMCs. The CDR3 protein is CASSPFVSGGADTQYF. Written as DNA, the CDR3 is TGTGCCAGCAGTCCCTTTGTTAGCGGGGGGGCAGATACGCAGTATTTT.